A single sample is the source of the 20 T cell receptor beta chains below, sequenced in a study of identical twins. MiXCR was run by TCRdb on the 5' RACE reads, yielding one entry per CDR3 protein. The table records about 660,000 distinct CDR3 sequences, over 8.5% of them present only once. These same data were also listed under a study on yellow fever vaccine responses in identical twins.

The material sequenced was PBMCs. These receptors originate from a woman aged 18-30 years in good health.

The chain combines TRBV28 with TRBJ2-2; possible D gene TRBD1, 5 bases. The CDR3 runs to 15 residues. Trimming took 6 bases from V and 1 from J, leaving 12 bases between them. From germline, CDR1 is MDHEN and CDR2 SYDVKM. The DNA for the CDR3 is TGTGCCAGCAGGGACACAGGTCAGAACACCGGGGAGCTGTTTTTT. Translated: CASRDTGQNTGELFF.

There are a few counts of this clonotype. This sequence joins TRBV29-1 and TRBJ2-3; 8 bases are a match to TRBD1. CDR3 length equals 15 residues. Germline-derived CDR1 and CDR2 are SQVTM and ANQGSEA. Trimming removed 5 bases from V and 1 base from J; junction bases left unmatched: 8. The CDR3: CSVLPGTGGTDTQYF. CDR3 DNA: TGCAGCGTTCTCCCCGGGACAGGTGGCACAGATACGCAGTATTTT.

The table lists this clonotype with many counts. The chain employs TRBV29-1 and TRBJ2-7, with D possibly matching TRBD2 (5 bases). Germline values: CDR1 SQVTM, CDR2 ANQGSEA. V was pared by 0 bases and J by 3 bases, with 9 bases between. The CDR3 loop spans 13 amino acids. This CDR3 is CSVEDLAGYEQYF. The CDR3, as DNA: TGCAGCGTTGAAGATCTGGCGGGCTACGAGCAGTACTTC.

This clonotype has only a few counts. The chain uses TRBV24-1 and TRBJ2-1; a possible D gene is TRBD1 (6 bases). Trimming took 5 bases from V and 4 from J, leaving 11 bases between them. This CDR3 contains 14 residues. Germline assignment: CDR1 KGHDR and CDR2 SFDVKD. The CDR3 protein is CATSVQGPYNEQFF. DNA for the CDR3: TGTGCCACCAGTGTACAGGGTCCGTACAATGAGCAGTTCTTC.

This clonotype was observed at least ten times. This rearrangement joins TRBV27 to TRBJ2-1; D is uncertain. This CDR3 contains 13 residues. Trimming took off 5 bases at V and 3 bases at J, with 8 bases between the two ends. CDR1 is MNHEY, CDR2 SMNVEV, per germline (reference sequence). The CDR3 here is CASSTKVYNEQFF. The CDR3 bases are TGTGCCAGCAGTACGAAGGTCTACAATGAGCAGTTCTTC.

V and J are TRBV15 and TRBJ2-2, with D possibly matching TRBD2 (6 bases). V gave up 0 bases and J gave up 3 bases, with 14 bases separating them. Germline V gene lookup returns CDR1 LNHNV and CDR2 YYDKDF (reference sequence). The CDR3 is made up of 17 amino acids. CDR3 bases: TGTGCCACCAGCAGAGATCGGGGGTTCAGGGACACCGGGGAGCTGTTTTTT. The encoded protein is CATSRDRGFRDTGELFF.

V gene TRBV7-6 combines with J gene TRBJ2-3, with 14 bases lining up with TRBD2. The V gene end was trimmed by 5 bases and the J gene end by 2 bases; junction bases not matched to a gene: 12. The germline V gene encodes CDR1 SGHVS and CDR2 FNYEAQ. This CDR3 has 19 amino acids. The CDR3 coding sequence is TGTGCCAGCAGCCCTCCCGCCGGGACTAGCGGGAGACCCACAGATACGCAGTATTTT. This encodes CASSPPAGTSGRPTDTQYF. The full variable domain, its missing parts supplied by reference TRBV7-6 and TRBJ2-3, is GAGVSQSPRYKVTKRGQDVALRCDPISGHVSLYWYRQALGQGPEFLTYFNYEAQQDKSGLPNDRFSAERPEGSISTLTIQRTEQRDSAMYRCASSPPAGTSGRPTDTQYFGPGTRLTVL.

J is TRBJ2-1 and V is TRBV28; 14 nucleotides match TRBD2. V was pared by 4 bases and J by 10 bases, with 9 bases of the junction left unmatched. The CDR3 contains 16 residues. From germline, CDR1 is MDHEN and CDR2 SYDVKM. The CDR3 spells CASSSGLAGGRREQFF. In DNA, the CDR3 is TGTGCCAGCAGTTCCGGACTAGCGGGAGGTCGGCGGGAGCAGTTCTTC.

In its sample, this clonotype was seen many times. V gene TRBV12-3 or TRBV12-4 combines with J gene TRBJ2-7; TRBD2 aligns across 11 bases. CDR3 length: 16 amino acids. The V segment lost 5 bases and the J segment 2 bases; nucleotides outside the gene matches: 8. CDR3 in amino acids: CASSPGTSGTTYEQYF. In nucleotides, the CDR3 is TGTGCCAGCAGTCCCGGGACTAGCGGAACAACCTACGAGCAGTACTTC.

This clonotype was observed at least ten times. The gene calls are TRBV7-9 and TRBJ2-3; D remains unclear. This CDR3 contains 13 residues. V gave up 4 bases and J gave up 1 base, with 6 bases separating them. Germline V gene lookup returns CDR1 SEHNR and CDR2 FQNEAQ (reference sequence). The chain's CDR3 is CASSSRRTDTQYF. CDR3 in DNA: TGTGCCAGCAGCTCCCGCCGCACAGATACGCAGTATTTT.

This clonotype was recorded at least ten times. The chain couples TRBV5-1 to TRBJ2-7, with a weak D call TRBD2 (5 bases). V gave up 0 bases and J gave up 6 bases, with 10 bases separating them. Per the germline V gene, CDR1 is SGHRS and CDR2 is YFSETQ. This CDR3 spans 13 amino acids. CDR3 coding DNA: TGCGCCAGCAGCTTGGTTTTGGCGGGCGAGCAGTACTTC. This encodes CASSLVLAGEQYF.

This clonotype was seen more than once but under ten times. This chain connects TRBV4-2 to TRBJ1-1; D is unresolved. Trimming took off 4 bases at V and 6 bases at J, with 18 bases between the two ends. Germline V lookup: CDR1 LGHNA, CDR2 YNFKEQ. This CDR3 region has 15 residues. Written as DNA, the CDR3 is TGTGCCAGCAGCCTTACAATGGGCCTGGATGCTGAAGCTTTCTTT. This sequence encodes CASSLTMGLDAEAFF.

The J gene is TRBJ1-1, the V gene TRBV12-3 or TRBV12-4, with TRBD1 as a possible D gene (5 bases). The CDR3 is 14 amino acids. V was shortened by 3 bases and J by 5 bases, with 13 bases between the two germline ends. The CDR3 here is CASSFGRVGTEAFF. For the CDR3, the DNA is TGTGCCAGCAGTTTTGGCAGGGTGGGTACTGAAGCTTTCTTT.

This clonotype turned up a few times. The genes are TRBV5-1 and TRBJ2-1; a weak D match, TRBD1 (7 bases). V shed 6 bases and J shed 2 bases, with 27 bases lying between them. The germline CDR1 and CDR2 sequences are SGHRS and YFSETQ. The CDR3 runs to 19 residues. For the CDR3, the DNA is TGCGCCAGCACCGCCTGGGGCGGGACAGCCGGGTGGGCCTACAATGAGCAGTTCTTC. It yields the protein CASTAWGGTAGWAYNEQFF.

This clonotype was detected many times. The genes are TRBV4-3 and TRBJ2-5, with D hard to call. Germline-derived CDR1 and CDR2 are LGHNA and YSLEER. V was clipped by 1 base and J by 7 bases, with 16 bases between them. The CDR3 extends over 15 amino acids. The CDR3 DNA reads TGCGCCAGCAGCCAAGGCGTTAGCTCGTTAGGGACCCAGTACTTC. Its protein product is CASSQGVSSLGTQYF.

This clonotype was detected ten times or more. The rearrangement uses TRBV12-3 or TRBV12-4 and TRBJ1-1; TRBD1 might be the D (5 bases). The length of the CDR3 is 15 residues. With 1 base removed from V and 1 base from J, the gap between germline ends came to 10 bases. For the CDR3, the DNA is TGTGCCAGCAGTTTAGACCAGACAGCGAACACTGAAGCTTTCTTT. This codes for CASSLDQTANTEAFF.

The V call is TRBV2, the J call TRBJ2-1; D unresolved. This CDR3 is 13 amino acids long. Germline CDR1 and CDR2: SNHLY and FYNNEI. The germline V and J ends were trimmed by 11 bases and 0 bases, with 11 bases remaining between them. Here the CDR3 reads CALTLSSYNEQFF. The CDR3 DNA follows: TGTGCCCTGACATTGAGCTCCTACAATGAGCAGTTCTTC.

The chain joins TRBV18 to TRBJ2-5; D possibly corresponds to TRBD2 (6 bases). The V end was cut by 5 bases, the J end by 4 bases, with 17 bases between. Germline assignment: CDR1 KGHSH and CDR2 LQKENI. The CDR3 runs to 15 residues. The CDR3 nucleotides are TGTGCCAGCTCAACGGGGGATAAACCCATAGAGACCCAGTACTTC. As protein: CASSTGDKPIETQYF.

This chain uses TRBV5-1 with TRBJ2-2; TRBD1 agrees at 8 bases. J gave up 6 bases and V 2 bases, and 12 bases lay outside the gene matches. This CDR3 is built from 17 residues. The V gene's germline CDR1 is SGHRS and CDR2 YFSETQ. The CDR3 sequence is CASSFTTTGEDSGELFF. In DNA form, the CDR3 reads TGCGCCAGCAGCTTTACCACGACAGGGGAGGATTCCGGGGAGCTGTTTTTT.

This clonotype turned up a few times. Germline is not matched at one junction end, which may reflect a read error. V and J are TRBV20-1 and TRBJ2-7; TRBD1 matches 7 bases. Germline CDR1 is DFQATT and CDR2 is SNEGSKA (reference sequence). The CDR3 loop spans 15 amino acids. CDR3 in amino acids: CSARDYRGTSYEQYF. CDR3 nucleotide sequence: TGCAGTGCTCGAGACTACAGGGGAACCTCCTACGAGCAGTACTTC.